This passage covers 19 T cell receptor beta chains from one sample sequenced in a study of blood T cell repertoires in COVID-19 (dated by TCRdb to the early 2020s). Receptor libraries were prepared by the immunoSEQ multiplex PCR assay. Here the immuneACCESS table is served through TCRdb, limited to in-frame sequences with V and J called. Missing clones are a known gap in these copies; in checked studies unresolved V genes cover under half, and the rest lacks a known reason. The sample table contains around 150,000 clones; only one count was recorded for 81% of them. Roughly 9% of the sample goes to the ten largest clones. Sequencing used peripheral blood. The receptors shown here come from a woman aged 55-70 years with active or convalescent COVID-19.

The V and J genes are TRBV9 and TRBJ2-2, with TRBD2 identical over 12 bases. With 3 bases clipped from V and 4 bases from J, the junction kept 7 bases outside the gene matches. This CDR3 is 17 amino acids long. Germline CDR1 and CDR2: SGDLS and YYNGEE. The CDR3 region is CASSGPRLAGATGELFF. CDR3 coding DNA: TGTGCCAGCAGCGGCCCTAGACTAGCGGGAGCCACCGGGGAGCTGTTTTTT.

V and J are TRBV28 and TRBJ2-7, with a weak D call TRBD2 (6 bases). V was clipped by 6 bases and J by 2 bases, with 17 bases between them. Looked up from germline, CDR1 is MDHEN and CDR2 is SYDVKM. The CDR3 length is 15 residues. The CDR3 DNA reads TGTGCCAGCAGCGGTGGAGGGGAAGGGCCCTACGAGCAGTACGTC. Its translation: CASSGGGEGPYEQYV.

This clone has just a few counts. This rearrangement joins TRBV30 to TRBJ2-7; 10 bases line up with TRBD2. CDR3 size: 13 residues. Germline lookup yields CDR1 GTSNPN and CDR2 SVGIG (reference sequence). V shed 1 base and J 7 bases; nucleotides not matched to a gene: 4. The CDR3 sequence is CAWSEASGSEQYF. CDR3 DNA: TGTGCCTGGAGTGAGGCTAGCGGGAGTGAGCAGTACTTC.

This clone was detected only a few times. The chain is built from TRBV21-1 and TRBJ1-4; the table gives TRBD1 as D, unverified against the DNA. TRBV21-1 is described as a pseudogene. The CDR3 has 15 residues. The chain's CDR3 is CASIQGNSTNEKLFF. The CDR3, as DNA: TGTGCCAGCATACAGGGAAATTCAACTAATGAAAAACTGTTTTTT.

The chain recombines TRBV7-9 with TRBJ2-3, with 7 positions matching TRBD2. The CDR3 runs to 15 residues. V lost 5 bases, J lost 2 bases, and 7 bases stayed unmatched. Germline values: CDR1 SEHNR, CDR2 FQNEAQ (reference sequence). CDR3 bases: TGTGCCAGCAGCGGAAGGCGGGGGTACACAGATACGCAGTATTTT. As protein: CASSGRRGYTDTQYF.

The chain uses TRBV5-6 and TRBJ2-2; tentative D call: TRBD2 (6 bases). The CDR3 has 16 amino acids. Trimming left V 0 bases short and J 4 bases short, with 13 bases between. Germline V gene sequence: CDR1 SGHDT, CDR2 YYEEEE. The DNA of the CDR3 is TGTGCCAGCAGCTTGGAGGGACTCCAATTCACCGGGGAGCTGTTTTTT. Amino acid sequence: CASSLEGLQFTGELFF.

The chain combines TRBV20-1 with TRBJ2-1, with TRBD2 matching over 14 bases. Germline CDR1 reads DFQATT; CDR2 reads SNEGSKA (reference sequence). The CDR3 totals 14 residues. J was trimmed by 7 bases and V by 3 bases; bases with no gene match: 2. This CDR3 is CSASRTSGRNEQFF. Written as DNA, the CDR3 is TGCAGTGCTAGTCGGACTAGCGGGAGGAATGAGCAGTTCTTC.

This clone was counted between two and nine times. The rearrangement links TRBV11-2 to TRBJ1-3, with 9 nucleotides matching TRBD1. The CDR3 loop spans 15 amino acids. J was trimmed by 1 base and V by 4 bases; bases with no gene match: 2. The germline V gene encodes CDR1 SGHAT and CDR2 FQNNGV. CDR3 in DNA: TGTGCCAGCAGCTACGGGACAGGGTCTGGAAACACCATATATTTT. Protein: CASSYGTGSGNTIYF. Full variable domain (missing parts from reference TRBV11-2 and TRBJ1-3): EAGVAQSPRYKIIEKRQSVAFWCNPISGHATLYWYQQILGQGPKLLIQFQNNGVVDDSQLPKDRFSAERLKGVDSTLKIQPAKLEDSAVYLCASSYGTGSGNTIYFGEGSWLTVV.

The rearrangement joins TRBV11-2 to TRBJ1-1, with 9 bases matching TRBD1. Germline CDR1 SGHAT, CDR2 FQNNGV. J was trimmed by 6 bases and V by 0 bases; bases with no gene match: 8. The CDR3 consists of 16 residues. The DNA for the CDR3 is TGTGCCAGCAGCTTAGACACAGGGGGCGCCTCGGCTGAAGCTTTCTTT. It is translated as CASSLDTGGASAEAFF.

The chain couples TRBV2 to TRBJ2-5; 15 bases map to TRBD2. Per germline, CDR1 SNHLY and CDR2 FYNNEI. CDR3 length: 17 residues. V shed 7 bases and J 4 bases; nucleotides not matched to a gene: 10. CDR3 loop: CASTGTSGGLWGETQYF. The CDR3 DNA reads TGTGCCAGCACCGGGACTAGCGGGGGGCTATGGGGAGAGACCCAGTACTTC.

This CDR3 reads CASSAYPGLAPTSTDTQYF. The DNA of the CDR3 is TGTGCCAGCAGCGCCTATCCGGGACTAGCGCCTACTAGCACAGATACGCAGTATTTT. This chain joins TRBV9 and TRBJ2-3; 10 bases line up with TRBD2. CDR3 length: 19 residues. CDR1 is SGDLS and CDR2 is YYNGEE in the germline V gene. With V trimmed by 3 bases and J by 0 bases, 13 bases remained unmatched.

The CDR3 loop reads CASSSDWTGFGYTF. In DNA form, the CDR3 reads TGTGCCAGCAGTTCCGATTGGACAGGGTTCGGCTACACCTTC. The J gene is TRBJ1-2, the V gene TRBV6-5, with 8 bases fitting TRBD1. J was trimmed by 8 bases and V by 4 bases; bases with no gene match: 9. The CDR3 runs 14 residues. The germline gives CDR1 MNHEY, CDR2 SVGAGI.

The count of this clone is one. DNA for the CDR3: TGTGCCAGCAGCTTACCGACAGGCTCTAGAAATAAGAACACTGAAGCTTTCTTT. This encodes CASSLPTGSRNKNTEAFF. The J gene is TRBJ1-1, the V gene TRBV28; a weak D match, TRBD1 (6 bases). The CDR3 spans 18 residues. Germline V gene data show CDR1 as MDHEN and CDR2 as SYDVKM. V was trimmed by 6 bases and J by 1 base, leaving 24 bases between them.

V usage is TRBV5-6 and J usage is TRBJ2-1, with 10 bases identical to TRBD2. The CDR3 totals 16 residues. CDR1 and CDR2 from the germline V gene are SGHDT and YYEEEE. Losses at the gene ends were 3 bases for V and 5 bases for J; bases not matched to a gene: 8. This CDR3 reads CASSSPTSGLNNEQFF. In DNA form, the CDR3 reads TGTGCCAGCAGCTCGCCGACTAGCGGGCTAAACAATGAGCAGTTCTTC.

The CDR3 DNA reads as TGTGCCAGCAGCTTAAATTTCAGGGGAAGGGACTACACCTTC. Amino acids: CASSLNFRGRDYTF. V and J are TRBV7-9 and TRBJ1-2; a possible D gene is TRBD1 (6 bases). The V and J ends lost 2 bases and 10 bases respectively, with 17 bases between them. This CDR3 contains 14 residues. Looked up from germline, CDR1 is SEHNR and CDR2 is FQNEAQ (reference sequence).

The CDR3 loop is CASRGRLGYNEQFF. The DNA of the CDR3 is TGTGCCAGCAGGGGGCGACTGGGATACAATGAGCAGTTCTTC. The gene calls are TRBV7-9 and TRBJ2-1; tentatively, D is TRBD1 (5 bases). V lost 6 bases to trimming and J lost 4 bases, with 13 bases between them. This CDR3 spans 14 amino acids. Per germline, CDR1 SEHNR and CDR2 FQNEAQ (reference sequence).

This clone showed up just once. The V gene is TRBV19, the J gene TRBJ1-4; D is uncertain. With 7 bases removed from V and 6 bases from J, the gap between germline ends came to 15 bases. Germline V gene lookup returns CDR1 LNHDA and CDR2 SQIVND (reference sequence). The CDR3 has 14 amino acids. CDR3 nucleotides: TGTGCCAGTACTTCCCTCGTCACAGATGAAAAACTGTTTTTT. Amino acids: CASTSLVTDEKLFF.

This clone was counted many times. This chain connects TRBV5-1 to TRBJ1-1; tentative D call: TRBD1 (6 bases). Trimming pared 4 bases from V and 5 bases from J, leaving 15 bases between. The CDR3 length is 14 residues. Germline V gene sequence: CDR1 SGHRS, CDR2 YFSETQ. The CDR3, as DNA: TGCGCCAGCAGCCCAGGGGAATCGGGAACTGAAGCTTTCTTT. Residues: CASSPGESGTEAFF.

The genes are TRBV7-9 and TRBJ2-3, with D tentatively TRBD1 (6 bases). Per germline, CDR1 SEHNR and CDR2 FQNEAQ (reference sequence). V lost 5 bases to trimming and J lost 3 bases, with 15 bases between them. The CDR3 length is 15 residues. CDR3 loop: CASSPGETTTDTQYF. CDR3 in DNA: TGTGCCAGCAGCCCAGGGGAGACGACGACAGATACGCAGTATTTT.